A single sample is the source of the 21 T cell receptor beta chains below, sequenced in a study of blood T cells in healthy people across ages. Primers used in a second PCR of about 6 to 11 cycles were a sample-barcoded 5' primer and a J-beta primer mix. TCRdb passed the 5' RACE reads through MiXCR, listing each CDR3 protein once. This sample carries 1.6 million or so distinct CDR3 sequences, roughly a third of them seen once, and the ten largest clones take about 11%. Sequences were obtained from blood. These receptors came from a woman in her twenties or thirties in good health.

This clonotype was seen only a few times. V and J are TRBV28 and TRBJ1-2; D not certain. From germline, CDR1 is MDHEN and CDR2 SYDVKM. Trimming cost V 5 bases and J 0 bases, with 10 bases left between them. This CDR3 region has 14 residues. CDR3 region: CASSTDLANYGYTF. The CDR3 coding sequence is TGTGCCAGCAGTACAGACCTAGCTAACTATGGCTACACCTTC.

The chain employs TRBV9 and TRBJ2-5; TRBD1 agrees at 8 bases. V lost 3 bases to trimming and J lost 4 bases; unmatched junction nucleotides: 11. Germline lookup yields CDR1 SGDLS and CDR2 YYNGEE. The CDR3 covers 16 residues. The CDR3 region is CASSGLTGEWRETQYF. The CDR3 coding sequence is TGTGCCAGCAGCGGACTGACAGGGGAATGGAGAGAGACCCAGTACTTC.

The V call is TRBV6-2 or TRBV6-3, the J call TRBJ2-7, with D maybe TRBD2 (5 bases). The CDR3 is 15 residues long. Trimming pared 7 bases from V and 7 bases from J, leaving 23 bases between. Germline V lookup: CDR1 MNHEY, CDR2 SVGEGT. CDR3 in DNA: TGTGCCAGCAAGACCAGATCGGGCCCGGGGTGGGAGCAGTACTTC. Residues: CASKTRSGPGWEQYF.

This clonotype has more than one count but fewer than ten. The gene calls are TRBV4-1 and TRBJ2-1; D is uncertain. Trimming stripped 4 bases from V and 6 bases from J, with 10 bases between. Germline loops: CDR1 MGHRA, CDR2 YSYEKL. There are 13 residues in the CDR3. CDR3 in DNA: TGCGCCAGCAGCCGGAAGGCATCCAATGAGCAGTTCTTC. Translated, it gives CASSRKASNEQFF.

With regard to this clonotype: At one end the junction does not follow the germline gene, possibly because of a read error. CDR3 sequence: CATGGGDSKNIRYF. CDR3 in DNA: TGTGCCACCGGGGGTGGGGACAGCAAAAACATTCGGTACTTC. The rearrangement links TRBV10-3 to TRBJ2-4; TRBD1 might be the D (7 bases). The CDR3 runs to 14 residues. Germline V gene lookup returns CDR1 ENHRY and CDR2 SYGVKD.

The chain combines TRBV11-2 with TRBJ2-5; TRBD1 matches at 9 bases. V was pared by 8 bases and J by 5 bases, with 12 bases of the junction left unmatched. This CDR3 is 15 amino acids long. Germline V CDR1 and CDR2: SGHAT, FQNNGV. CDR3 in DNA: TGTGCCAGCCGCTCGCTACAGGGGGCAGGGGAGACCCAGTACTTC. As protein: CASRSLQGAGETQYF.

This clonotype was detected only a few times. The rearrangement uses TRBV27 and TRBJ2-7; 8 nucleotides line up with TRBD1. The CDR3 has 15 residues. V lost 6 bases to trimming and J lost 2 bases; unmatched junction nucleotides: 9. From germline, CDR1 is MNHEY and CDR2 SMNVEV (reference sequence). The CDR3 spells CASRVGTGTPYEQYF. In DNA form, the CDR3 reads TGTGCCAGCAGAGTAGGGACAGGTACTCCCTACGAGCAGTACTTC.

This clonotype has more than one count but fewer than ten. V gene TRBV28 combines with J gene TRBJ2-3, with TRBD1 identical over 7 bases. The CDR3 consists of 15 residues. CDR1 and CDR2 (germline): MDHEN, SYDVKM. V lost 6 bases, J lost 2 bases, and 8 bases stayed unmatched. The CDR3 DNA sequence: TGTGCCAGCAGCTTCCTGACAGGGAACACAGATACGCAGTATTTT. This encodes CASSFLTGNTDTQYF.

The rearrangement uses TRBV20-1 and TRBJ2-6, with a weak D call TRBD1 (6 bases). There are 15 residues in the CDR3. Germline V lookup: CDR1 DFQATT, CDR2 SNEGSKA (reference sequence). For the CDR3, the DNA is TGCGGGGTCACTAACAGGGTTTCTGGGGCCAACGTCCTGACTTTC. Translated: CGVTNRVSGANVLTF.

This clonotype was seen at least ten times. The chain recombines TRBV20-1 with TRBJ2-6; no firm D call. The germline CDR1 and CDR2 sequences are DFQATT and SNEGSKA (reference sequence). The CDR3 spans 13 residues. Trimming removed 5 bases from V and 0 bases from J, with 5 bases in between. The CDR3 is CSAPNSGANVLTF. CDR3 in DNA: TGCAGTGCTCCCAACTCTGGGGCCAACGTCCTGACTTTC.

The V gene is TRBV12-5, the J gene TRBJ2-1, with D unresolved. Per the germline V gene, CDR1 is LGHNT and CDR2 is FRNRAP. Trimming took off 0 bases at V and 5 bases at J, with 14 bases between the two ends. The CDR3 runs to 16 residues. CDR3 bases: TGTGCTAGTGGTTTGGTAACGGCCGAACGTCACAATGAGCAGTTCTTC. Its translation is CASGLVTAERHNEQFF.

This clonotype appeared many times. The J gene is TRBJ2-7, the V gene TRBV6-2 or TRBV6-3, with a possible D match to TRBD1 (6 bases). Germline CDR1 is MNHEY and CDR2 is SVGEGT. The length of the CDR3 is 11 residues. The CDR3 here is CASGQSYEQYF. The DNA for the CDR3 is TGTGCTTCAGGACAGTCCTACGAGCAGTACTTC.

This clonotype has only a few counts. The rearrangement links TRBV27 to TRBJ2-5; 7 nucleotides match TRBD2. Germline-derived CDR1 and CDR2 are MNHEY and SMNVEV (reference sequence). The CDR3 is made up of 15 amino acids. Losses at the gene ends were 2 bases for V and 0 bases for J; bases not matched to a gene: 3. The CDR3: CASSLTTSDQETQYF. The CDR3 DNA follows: TGTGCCAGCAGTTTAACCACTAGCGACCAAGAGACCCAGTACTTC.

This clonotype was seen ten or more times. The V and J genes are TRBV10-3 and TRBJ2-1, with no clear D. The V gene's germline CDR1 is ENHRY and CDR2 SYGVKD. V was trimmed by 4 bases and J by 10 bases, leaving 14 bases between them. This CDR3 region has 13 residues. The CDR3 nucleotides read TGTGCCATCAGTGTGGTAGCTTTTTACGAGCAGTTCTTC. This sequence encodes CAISVVAFYEQFF.

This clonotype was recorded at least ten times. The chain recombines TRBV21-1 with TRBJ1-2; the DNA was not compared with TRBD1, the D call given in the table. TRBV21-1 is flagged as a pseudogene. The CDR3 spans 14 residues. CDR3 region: CASSHQDRGVGYTF. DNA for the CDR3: TGTGCCAGCAGCCATCAGGACAGGGGTGTTGGCTACACCTTC.

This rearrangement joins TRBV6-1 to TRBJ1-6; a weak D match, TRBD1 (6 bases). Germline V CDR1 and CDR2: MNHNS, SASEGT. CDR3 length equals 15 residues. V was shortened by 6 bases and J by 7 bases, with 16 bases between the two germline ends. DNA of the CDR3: TGTGCCAGCAGAGCTATTGCCGGGGGCAATTCACCCCTCCACTTT. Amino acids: CASRAIAGGNSPLHF.

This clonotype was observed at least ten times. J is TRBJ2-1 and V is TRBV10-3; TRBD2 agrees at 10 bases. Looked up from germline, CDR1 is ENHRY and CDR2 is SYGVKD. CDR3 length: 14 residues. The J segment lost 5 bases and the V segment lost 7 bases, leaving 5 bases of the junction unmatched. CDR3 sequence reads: CAITKGLADNEQFF. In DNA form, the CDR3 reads TGTGCCATCACCAAAGGACTAGCGGACAATGAGCAGTTCTTC.

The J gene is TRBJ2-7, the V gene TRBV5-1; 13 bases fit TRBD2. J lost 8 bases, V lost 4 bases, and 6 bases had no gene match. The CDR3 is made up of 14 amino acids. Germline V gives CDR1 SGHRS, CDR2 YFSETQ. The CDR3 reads CASSEGLAGPKQYF. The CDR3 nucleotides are TGCGCCAGCAGCGAGGGACTAGCGGGGCCTAAGCAGTACTTC.

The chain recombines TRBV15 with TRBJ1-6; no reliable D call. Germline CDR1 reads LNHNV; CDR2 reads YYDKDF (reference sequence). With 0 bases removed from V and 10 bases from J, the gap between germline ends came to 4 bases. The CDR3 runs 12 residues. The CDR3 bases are TGTGCCACCAGCAGAGATGGCTCACCCCTCCACTTT. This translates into CATSRDGSPLHF.

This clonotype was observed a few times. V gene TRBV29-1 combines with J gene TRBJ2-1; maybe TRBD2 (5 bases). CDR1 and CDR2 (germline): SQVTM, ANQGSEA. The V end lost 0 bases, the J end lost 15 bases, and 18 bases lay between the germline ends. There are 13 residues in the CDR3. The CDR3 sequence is CSVEDLRGGLLFF. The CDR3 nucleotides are TGCAGCGTTGAAGATCTTCGAGGCGGACTCCTGTTCTTC.

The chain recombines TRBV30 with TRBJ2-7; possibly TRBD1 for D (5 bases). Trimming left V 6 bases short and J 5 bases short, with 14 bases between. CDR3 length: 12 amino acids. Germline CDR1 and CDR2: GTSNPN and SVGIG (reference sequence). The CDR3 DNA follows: TGTGCCTGCAATAGTCAGGGCGACGAGCAGTACTTC. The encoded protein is CACNSQGDEQYF.